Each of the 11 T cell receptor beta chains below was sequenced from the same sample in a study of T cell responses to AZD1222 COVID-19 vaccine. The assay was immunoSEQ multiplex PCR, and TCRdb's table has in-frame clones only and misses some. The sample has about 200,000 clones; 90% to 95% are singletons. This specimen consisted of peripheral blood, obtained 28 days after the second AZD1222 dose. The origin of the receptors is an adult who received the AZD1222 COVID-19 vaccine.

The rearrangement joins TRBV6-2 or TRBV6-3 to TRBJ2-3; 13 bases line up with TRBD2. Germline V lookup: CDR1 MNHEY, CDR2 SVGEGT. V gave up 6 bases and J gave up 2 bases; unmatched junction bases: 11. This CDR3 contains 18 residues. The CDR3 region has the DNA TGTGCCAGCAGCTCCCTAAGGACTAGCGGGAGCTCCACAGATACGCAGTATTTT. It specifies CASSSLRTSGSSTDTQYF.

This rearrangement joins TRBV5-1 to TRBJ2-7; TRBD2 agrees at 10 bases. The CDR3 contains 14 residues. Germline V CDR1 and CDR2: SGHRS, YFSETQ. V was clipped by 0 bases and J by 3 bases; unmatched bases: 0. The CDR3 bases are TGCGCCAGCAGCTTGGCTAGCGGGAGCTACGAGCAGTACTTC. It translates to CASSLASGSYEQYF. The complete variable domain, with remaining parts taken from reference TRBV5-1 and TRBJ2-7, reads KAGVTQTPRYLIKTRGQQVTLSCSPISGHRSVSWYQQTPGQGLQFLFEYFSETQRNKGNFPGRFSGRQFSNSRSEMNVSTLELGDSALYLCASSLASGSYEQYFGPGTRLTVT.

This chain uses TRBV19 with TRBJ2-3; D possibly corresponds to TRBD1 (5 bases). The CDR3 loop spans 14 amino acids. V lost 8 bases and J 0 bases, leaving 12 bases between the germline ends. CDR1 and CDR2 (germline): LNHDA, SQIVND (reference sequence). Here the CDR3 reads CASSDRLSTDTQYF. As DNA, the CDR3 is TGTGCCAGTTCAGACAGACTTAGCACAGATACGCAGTATTTT.

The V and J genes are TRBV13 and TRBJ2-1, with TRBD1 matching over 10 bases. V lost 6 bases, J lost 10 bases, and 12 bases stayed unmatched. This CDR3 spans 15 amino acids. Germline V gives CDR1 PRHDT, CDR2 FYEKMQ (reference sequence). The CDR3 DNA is TGTGCCAGCAGTTCTCGGACAGGGGGAAGGAAGGAGCAGTTCTTC. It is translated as CASSSRTGGRKEQFF. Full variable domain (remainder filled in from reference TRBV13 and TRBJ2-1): AAGVIQSPRHLIKEKRETATLKCYPIPRHDTVYWYQQGPGQDPQFLISFYEKMQSDKGSIPDRFSAQQFSDYHSELNMSSLELGDSALYFCASSSRTGGRKEQFFGPGTRLTVL.

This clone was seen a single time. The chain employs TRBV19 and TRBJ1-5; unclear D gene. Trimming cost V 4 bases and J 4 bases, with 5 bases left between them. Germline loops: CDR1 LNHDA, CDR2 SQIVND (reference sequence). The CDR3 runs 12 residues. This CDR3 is CASSKGNQPQHF. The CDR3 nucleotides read TGTGCCAGTAGTAAAGGAAATCAGCCCCAGCATTTT.

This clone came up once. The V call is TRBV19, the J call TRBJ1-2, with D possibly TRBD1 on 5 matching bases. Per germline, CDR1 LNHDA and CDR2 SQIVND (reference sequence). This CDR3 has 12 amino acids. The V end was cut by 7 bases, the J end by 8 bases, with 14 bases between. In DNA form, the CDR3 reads TGTGCCAGTACCTATGGGGGGAACGGCTACACCTTC. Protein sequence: CASTYGGNGYTF.

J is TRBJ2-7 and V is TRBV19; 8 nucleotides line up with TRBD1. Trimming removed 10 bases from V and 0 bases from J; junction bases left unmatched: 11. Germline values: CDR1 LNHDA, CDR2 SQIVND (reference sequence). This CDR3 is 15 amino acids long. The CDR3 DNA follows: TGTGCCACCCGACGGGACAGGACTTTCTCCTACGAGCAGTACTTC. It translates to CATRRDRTFSYEQYF.

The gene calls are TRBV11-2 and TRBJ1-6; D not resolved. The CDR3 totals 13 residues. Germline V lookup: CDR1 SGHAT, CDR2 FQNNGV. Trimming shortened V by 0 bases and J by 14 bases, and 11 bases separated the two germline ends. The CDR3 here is CASSLDFGRTLHF. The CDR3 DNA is TGTGCCAGCAGCTTAGACTTCGGGCGTACCCTCCACTTT.

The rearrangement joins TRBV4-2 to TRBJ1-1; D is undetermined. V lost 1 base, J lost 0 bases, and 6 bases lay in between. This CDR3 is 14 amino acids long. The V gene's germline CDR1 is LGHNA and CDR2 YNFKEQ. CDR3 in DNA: TGTGCCAGCAGCCAAGGAGGTATGAACACTGAAGCTTTCTTT. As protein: CASSQGGMNTEAFF.

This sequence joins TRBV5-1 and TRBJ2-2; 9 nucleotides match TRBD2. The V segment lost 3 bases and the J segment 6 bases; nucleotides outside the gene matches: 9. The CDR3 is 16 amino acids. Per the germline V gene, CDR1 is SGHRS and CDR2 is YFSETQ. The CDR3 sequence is CASSSDSGSPSGELFF. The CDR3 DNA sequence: TGCGCCAGCAGCTCCGATAGCGGGAGCCCTTCCGGGGAGCTGTTTTTT.

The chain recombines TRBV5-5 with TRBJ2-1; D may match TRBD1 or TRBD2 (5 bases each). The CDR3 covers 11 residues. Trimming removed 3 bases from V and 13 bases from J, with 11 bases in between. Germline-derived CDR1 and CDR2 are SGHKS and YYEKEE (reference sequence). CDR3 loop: CASSSRDPQFF. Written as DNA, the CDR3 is TGTGCCAGCAGCTCCCGGGACCCCCAGTTCTTC. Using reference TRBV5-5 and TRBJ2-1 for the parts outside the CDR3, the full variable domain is DAGVTQSPTHLIKTRGQQVTLRCSPISGHKSVSWYQQVLGQGPQFIFQYYEKEERGRGNFPDRFSARQFPNYSSELNVNALLLGDSALYLCASSSRDPQFFGPGTRLTVL.